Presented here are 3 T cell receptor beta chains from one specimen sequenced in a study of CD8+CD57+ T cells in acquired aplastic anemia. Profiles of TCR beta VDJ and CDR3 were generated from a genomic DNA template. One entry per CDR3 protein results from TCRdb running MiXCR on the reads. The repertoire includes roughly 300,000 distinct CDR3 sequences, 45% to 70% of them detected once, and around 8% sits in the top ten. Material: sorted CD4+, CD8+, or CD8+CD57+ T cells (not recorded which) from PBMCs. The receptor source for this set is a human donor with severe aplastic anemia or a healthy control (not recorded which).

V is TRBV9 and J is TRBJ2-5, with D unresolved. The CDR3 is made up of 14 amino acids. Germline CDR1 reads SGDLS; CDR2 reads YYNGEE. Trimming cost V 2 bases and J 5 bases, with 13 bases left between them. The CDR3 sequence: CASSVGSWQETQYF. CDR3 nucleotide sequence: TGTGCCAGCAGCGTCGGTAGCTGGCAGGAGACCCAGTACTTC.

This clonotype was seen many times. Here the CDR3 reads CASSESWPTGKTATNEKLFF. In DNA form, the CDR3 reads TGCGCCAGCAGTGAGTCATGGCCGACAGGGAAGACTGCAACTAATGAAAAACTGTTTTTT. V is TRBV10-1 and J is TRBJ1-4; 7 bases agree with TRBD1. The CDR3 runs to 20 residues. The V and J ends lost 0 bases and 0 bases, in that order; junction bases with no gene match: 13. The germline CDR1 and CDR2 sequences are WNHNN and SYGVQD (reference sequence).

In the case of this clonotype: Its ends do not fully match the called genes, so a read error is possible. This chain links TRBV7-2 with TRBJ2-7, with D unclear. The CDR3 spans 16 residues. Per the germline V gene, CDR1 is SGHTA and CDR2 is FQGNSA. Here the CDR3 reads CATSPGPETLSYEQYF. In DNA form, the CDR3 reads TGTGCCACCAGCCCCGGGCCAGAGACCCTCTCCTACGAGCAGTACTTC.